These 9 T cell receptor beta chains originate from one sample sequenced in a study of T cells in tuberculosis. The time point was: new active TB diagnosis, blood taken before or within 7 days of starting treatment. TCRdb's table, derived via immunoSEQ multiplex PCR, lists solely in-frame clones and lacks some. Of fewer than 35,000 clones in the sample, roughly 86% are singletons; the top ten hold 4% to 6.5%. The material sequenced was PBMCs, taken at tuberculosis diagnosis. All receptors come from an adult with tuberculosis.

The genes are TRBV6-1 and TRBJ1-5; tentatively, D is TRBD1 (5 bases). The V gene lost 5 bases and the J gene lost 1 base, with 12 bases spanning the gap. In germline, CDR1 is MNHNS, CDR2 SASEGT. This CDR3 is built from 15 residues. As DNA, the CDR3 is TGTGCCAGCAGTACCGACAGCGGGAGCAATCAGCCCCAGCATTTT. It translates to CASSTDSGSNQPQHF.

The rearrangement uses TRBV5-6 and TRBJ2-2; 9 bases agree with TRBD1. The ends lost 4 bases at V and 3 bases at J; junction bases unmatched: 4. Germline-derived CDR1 and CDR2 are SGHDT and YYEEEE. The CDR3 consists of 15 residues. CDR3 loop: CASSGQGFDTGELFF. In DNA, the CDR3 is TGTGCCAGCAGCGGACAGGGGTTTGACACCGGGGAGCTGTTTTTT.

This sequence joins TRBV2 and TRBJ1-4; possible D gene TRBD1, 6 bases. V was cut by 5 bases and J by 7 bases, with 14 bases left in between. There are 14 residues in the CDR3. The germline V gene has CDR1 SNHLY and CDR2 FYNNEI. CDR3 nucleotides: TGTGCCAGCAGTCAACAGGGAGGGGGTGAAAAACTGTTTTTT. Translating it yields CASSQQGGGEKLFF.

The rearrangement joins TRBV4-1 to TRBJ2-7, with TRBD1 identical over 8 bases. The V segment lost 3 bases and the J segment 3 bases; nucleotides outside the gene matches: 13. The CDR3 length is 17 residues. Germline V CDR1 and CDR2: MGHRA, YSYEKL. The chain's CDR3 is CASSHPRTGITSYEQYF. The CDR3 DNA sequence: TGCGCCAGCAGCCACCCTAGGACAGGGATAACTAGCTACGAGCAGTACTTC.

As regards this clone: This specimen includes other DNA sequences encoding the same CDR3. The rearrangement links TRBV2 to TRBJ2-7; perhaps TRBD2 as D (6 bases). Between the trimmed V and J ends, which lost 3 bases and 1 base, there was a span of 10 bases. This CDR3 comprises 14 residues. Per the germline V gene, CDR1 is SNHLY and CDR2 is FYNNEI. The CDR3 coding sequence is TGTGCCAGCAGTGATGGGGGGTTATCCTACGAGCAGTACTTC. As protein: CASSDGGLSYEQYF. The complete variable domain, with remaining parts taken from reference TRBV2 and TRBJ2-7, reads EPEVTQTPSHQVTQMGQEVILRCVPISNHLYFYWYRQILGQKVEFLVSFYNNEISEKSEIFDDQFSVERPDGSNFTLKIRSTKLEDSAMYFCASSDGGLSYEQYFGPGTRLTVT.

CDR3: CASSQDRRNTEAFF. In DNA form, the CDR3 reads TGCGCCAGCAGCCAGGACAGGAGAAACACTGAAGCTTTCTTT. J is TRBJ1-1 and V is TRBV5-1; 7 bases agree with TRBD1. The CDR3 contains 14 residues. With 4 bases clipped from V and 2 bases from J, the junction kept 5 bases outside the gene matches. The germline V gene has CDR1 SGHRS and CDR2 YFSETQ.

The chain employs TRBV19 and TRBJ1-1, with 7 bases aligning to TRBD1. The germline V gene has CDR1 LNHDA and CDR2 SQIVND (reference sequence). Germline trimming cut 6 bases from V and 0 bases from J; bases unmatched to any gene: 4. The CDR3 totals 14 residues. The CDR3 bases are TGTGCCAGTAGGCCCGGGACAGTGAACACTGAAGCTTTCTTT. Translated: CASRPGTVNTEAFF.

The CDR3 protein is CASSLPGSTYGYTF. The CDR3 region has the DNA TGCGCCAGCAGCCTACCCGGGAGCACCTATGGCTACACCTTC. J is TRBJ1-2 and V is TRBV5-1; D remains unclear. CDR1 and CDR2 (germline): SGHRS, YFSETQ. This CDR3 comprises 14 residues. Trimming pared 4 bases from V and 4 bases from J, leaving 14 bases between.

DNA of the CDR3: TGTGCCAGTAGTACCCCGACTAGCGGGAGCTCCTACGAGCAGTACTTC. Translated: CASSTPTSGSSYEQYF. The chain joins TRBV19 to TRBJ2-7, with 12 positions matching TRBD2. V gave up 4 bases and J gave up 0 bases; unmatched junction bases: 4. CDR1 is LNHDA, CDR2 SQIVND, per germline (reference sequence). This CDR3 region has 16 residues.